A single sample gave rise to the 25 T cell receptor beta chains below, sequenced in a study of tumor and adjacent non-tumor tissue in lung cancer. A modified ARM-PCR protocol with three rounds of nested PCR amplified TCRbeta. TCRdb reprocessed the multiplex PCR reads with MiXCR, giving one entry per CDR3 protein. The sample has 120,000 to 150,000 distinct CDR3 sequences; 66% are singletons. RNA was extracted from bulk tissue without any cell sorting. The material sequenced was lung tumor tissue. Receptors were obtained from a man in his fifties or sixties with small cell lung cancer.

Concerning this clonotype: The conserved phenylalanine or tryptophan is not found at the CDR3 terminus, so this likely reflects a read error. The rearrangement uses TRBV6-6 and TRBJ2-1, with TRBD2 identical over 13 bases. J lost 5 bases, V lost 4 bases, and 2 bases had no gene match. CDR3 length: 15 residues. From germline, CDR1 is MNHNY and CDR2 SVGAGI (reference sequence). The CDR3 loop reads CASSLTSGRNNEQFV. CDR3 coding DNA: TGTGCCAGCAGTTTGACTAGCGGGAGGAACAATGAGCAGTTCGTC.

As concerns this clonotype: With a much larger clone just one base away, this may be a read error. This rearrangement joins TRBV20-1 to TRBJ1-6; a possible D gene is TRBD1 (5 bases). CDR1 and CDR2 (germline): DFQATT, SNEGSKA (reference sequence). This CDR3 is built from 14 residues. Trimming left V 3 bases short and J 6 bases short, with 12 bases between. The CDR3 region is CSARTDAINSPLHF. The CDR3 DNA sequence: TGCAGTGCTAGGACAGACGCAATTAATTCACCCCTCCACTTT.

With respect to this clonotype: Its ends do not fully match the called genes, so a read error is possible. CDR3 sequence reads: CASSPYIPRLAGGNTGDLFF. DNA for the CDR3: TGTGCCAGCAGCCCGTACATACCGAGACTAGCGGGAGGTAACACCGGGGACCTGTTTTTT. The chain couples TRBV9 to TRBJ2-2, with 13 bases fitting TRBD2. The CDR3 is made up of 20 amino acids. The germline gives CDR1 SGDLS, CDR2 YYNGEE.

On this clonotype itself: Compared with germline, one end of the junction differs, possibly owing to a read error. The V call is TRBV20-1, the J call TRBJ1-3; D is uncertain. Germline V gene data show CDR1 as DFQATT and CDR2 as SNEGSKA (reference sequence). CDR3 length: 14 residues. Written as DNA, the CDR3 is TGCAGTGCTCGAAAGGGAAATTCTGGAGACACCATATATTTT. As protein: CSARKGNSGDTIYF.

The V call is TRBV12-3 or TRBV12-4, the J call TRBJ2-6; D may be TRBD1 (6 bases). The V end lost 6 bases, the J end lost 4 bases, and 10 bases lay between the germline ends. The CDR3 contains 14 residues. The CDR3 loop is CASSHRAGANVLTF. The CDR3 coding sequence is TGTGCCAGCAGCCACAGGGCGGGGGCCAACGTCCTGACTTTC.

The V and J genes are TRBV6-1 and TRBJ1-5; TRBD1 is a possible D gene (5 bases). The CDR3 covers 16 residues. Trimming left V 8 bases short and J 0 bases short, with 17 bases between. Germline V gene lookup returns CDR1 MNHNS and CDR2 SASEGT. The CDR3 coding sequence is TGTGCCAGCGATGACAGATGGTCCTATAGCAATCAGCCCCAGCATTTT. It yields the protein CASDDRWSYSNQPQHF.

As to this clonotype: A much larger clone sits a single nucleotide away, making a read error possible. The chain employs TRBV5-1 and TRBJ1-2, with 7 nucleotides matching TRBD1. The CDR3 runs 16 residues. Germline loops: CDR1 SGHRS, CDR2 YFSETQ. The CDR3 DNA sequence: TGCGCCAGCAGCTCGACCGGGACAGTTGAAACCTATTGCTACACCTTC. Translated, it gives CASSSTGTVETYCYTF.

A few counts support this clonotype. The junction does not match germline at one end; this may be a read error. V and J are TRBV12-3 or TRBV12-4 and TRBJ2-1; 7 bases line up with TRBD2. CDR3 size: 15 residues. In nucleotides, the CDR3 is TGTGCCAGCAGTCAGACTAGCAGGACCTACGATGAGCAGTTCTTC. Its translation is CASSQTSRTYDEQFF.

The chain uses TRBV29-1 and TRBJ1-2; D gene uncertain. V lost 3 bases, J lost 6 bases, and 14 bases lay in between. CDR1 and CDR2 from the germline V gene are SQVTM and ANQGSEA. CDR3 length: 13 residues. This chain's CDR3 is CSVDSGDFDGYTF. The CDR3, as DNA: TGCAGCGTTGATTCTGGAGACTTCGATGGCTACACCTTC.

With regard to this clonotype: A much more abundant neighbour one base away suggests this may be a read error. This chain links TRBV29-1 with TRBJ2-1, with 8 bases fitting TRBD2. V shed 3 bases, J shed 0 bases, and the junction held 10 bases outside the gene matches. CDR1 and CDR2 (germline): SQVTM, ANQGSEA. The CDR3 runs 17 residues. CDR3 sequence reads: CSVDSLAGITSYNEQFF. In DNA form, the CDR3 reads TGCAGCGTTGATAGCCTAGCGGGCATCACCTCCTACAATGAGCAGTTCTTC.

This clonotype came up a few times. This chain joins TRBV6-2 or TRBV6-3 and TRBJ2-1; D remains ambiguous. Germline CDR1 MNHEY, CDR2 SVGEGT. This CDR3 spans 12 amino acids. Trimming cost V 2 bases and J 5 bases, with 4 bases left between them. The CDR3 loop reads CASSYGHNEQFF. The CDR3 DNA is TGTGCCAGCAGTTACGGCCACAATGAGCAGTTCTTC.

This clonotype has only a few counts. The chain has TRBV12-3 or TRBV12-4 and TRBJ2-2, with TRBD1 matching over 8 bases. The V and J ends lost 5 bases and 4 bases, in that order; junction bases with no gene match: 6. This CDR3 comprises 15 residues. The CDR3 DNA reads TGTGCCAGCAGTCAAGTACAGGGGGGCACCGGGGAGCTGTTTTTT. Translated: CASSQVQGGTGELFF.

In this sample, this clonotype turned up once. V gene TRBV29-1 combines with J gene TRBJ2-1; 7 bases align to TRBD2. The CDR3 has 12 residues. V lost 4 bases to trimming and J lost 10 bases; unmatched junction nucleotides: 7. CDR1 and CDR2 from the germline V gene are SQVTM and ANQGSEA. CDR3: CSVGSSGQEQFF. CDR3 DNA: TGCAGCGTTGGGTCTAGCGGTCAGGAGCAGTTCTTC.

Remarks on this clonotype: A much larger clone is a single base away; this may be a read error. The chain employs TRBV6-5 and TRBJ1-2, with D hard to call. The CDR3 is 13 amino acids. The V end lost 6 bases, the J end lost 7 bases, and 15 bases lay between the germline ends. Per the germline V gene, CDR1 is MNHEY and CDR2 is SVGAGI. The CDR3 loop reads CASSDLTWIGYTF. CDR3 coding DNA: TGTGCCAGCAGCGACTTAACATGGATTGGCTACACCTTC.

This chain links TRBV4-1 with TRBJ2-2, with TRBD2 as a possible D gene (5 bases). Germline loops: CDR1 MGHRA, CDR2 YSYEKL. This CDR3 comprises 14 residues. V was pared by 10 bases and J by 1 base, with 13 bases between. The DNA of the CDR3 is TGCGCCACCTCCTTCGGAGGGAACACCGGGGAGCTGTTTTTT. Its protein is CATSFGGNTGELFF.

In nucleotides, the CDR3 is TGTGCCACCAGTGGTGGCAGGGGAAGATTAGATACGCAGTATTTT. This sequence encodes CATSGGRGRLDTQYF. The genes are TRBV24-1 and TRBJ2-3; D perhaps matches TRBD1 (6 bases). CDR1 is KGHDR, CDR2 SFDVKD, per germline. Deletions cut 5 bases from V and 5 bases from J, with 16 bases between. CDR3 size: 15 residues.

Comments on this clonotype: The CDR3 does not end in the conserved phenylalanine or tryptophan, so this is likely a read error. It is unclear where the CDR3 begins or ends on the DNA, so no DNA is shown, and the CDR3 is as TCRdb lists it. This sequence joins TRBV11-3 and TRBJ2-1; the D call in the table, TRBD2, was not verified against the DNA. Termini included, the CDR3 measures 13 amino acids. CDR1 is SGHNT and CDR2 is YENEEA in the germline V gene. CDR3 amino acids: CASSLEGLSEQIL.

Concerning this clonotype: This sequence may be a read error, since a much larger clone differs from it by one base. The chain couples TRBV12-3 or TRBV12-4 to TRBJ2-1, with D perhaps being TRBD1 or TRBD2 (5 bases each). This CDR3 region has 12 residues. CDR3 sequence: CASRRGVDERFF. In nucleotides, the CDR3 is TGTGCCAGCCGACGAGGGGTCGATGAGCGGTTCTTC.

Points on this clonotype: The CDR3 end shows no conserved phenylalanine or tryptophan, and so a read error is likely. The limits of the CDR3 on the DNA are not certain, so only TCRdb's listed CDR3 is given. The J gene is TRBJ2-1, the V gene TRBV20-1; the table assigns TRBD2, which was not confirmed against the DNA. Germline loops: CDR1 DFQATT, CDR2 SNEGSKA (reference sequence). The CDR3 spans 16 residues, counting both ends. The CDR3 is CSASGTSGGSYNEESY.

The chain uses TRBV6-6 and TRBJ1-1; D not certain. The V end was cut by 2 bases, the J end by 7 bases, with 20 bases between. The CDR3 loop spans 16 amino acids. Germline-derived CDR1 and CDR2 are MNHNY and SVGAGI (reference sequence). The CDR3 DNA reads TGTGCCAGCAGTTACGTCCCCGGATTTACGATTAGTGAAGCTTTCTTT. Translating gives CASSYVPGFTISEAFF.

The CDR3 DNA follows: TGTGCCAGCAGTAACTATGAAACCCAGTACTTC. Translation gives CASSNYETQYF. The V and J genes are TRBV6-6 and TRBJ2-5; no clear D gene. Germline CDR1 reads MNHNY; CDR2 reads SVGAGI (reference sequence). V was pared by 5 bases and J by 8 bases, with 9 bases between. This CDR3 is 11 amino acids long.

The genes are TRBV6-1 and TRBJ1-1; D unresolved. With 1 base removed from V and 11 bases from J, the gap between germline ends came to 8 bases. Germline CDR1 MNHNS, CDR2 SASEGT. The CDR3 has 11 residues. In DNA, the CDR3 is TGTGCCAGCAGTGAAGTCTGCAAGGCTTTCTTT. Translation: CASSEVCKAFF.

At least ten counts were recorded for this clonotype. The chain recombines TRBV5-1 with TRBJ2-3, with no clear D. V was cut by 0 bases and J by 0 bases, with 14 bases left in between. There are 17 residues in the CDR3. CDR1 SGHRS and CDR2 YFSETQ come from the germline V gene. As DNA, the CDR3 is TGCGCCAGCAGCTTGGCCCTCGGCGGAACTAGCACAGATACGCAGTATTTT. Protein sequence: CASSLALGGTSTDTQYF.

With regard to this clonotype: No conserved phenylalanine or tryptophan ends this CDR3, so it is likely a read error. V gene TRBV20-1 combines with J gene TRBJ1-2; D is possibly TRBD1 (6 bases). This CDR3 comprises 14 residues. Trimming stripped 6 bases from V and 5 bases from J, with 19 bases between. The germline gives CDR1 DFQATT, CDR2 SNEGSKA (reference sequence). The DNA of the CDR3 is TGCAGTGCGACCACAGGGCTGGGAGGGTATGGCTACACCTAC. Translating gives CSATTGLGGYGYTY.

A word on this clonotype: A much bigger clone sits one base away, suggesting this may be a read error. The chain carries TRBV20-1 and TRBJ2-1; no reliable D call. This CDR3 has 13 amino acids. Trimming cost V 8 bases and J 6 bases, with 17 bases left between them. Germline-derived CDR1 and CDR2 are DFQATT and SNEGSKA (reference sequence). CDR3 sequence (DNA): TGCAGTCTGCGCTTAAGGATGGGCAATGAGCAGTTCTTC. Protein sequence: CSLRLRMGNEQFF.